Below, one TCR beta chain is given with its context. There is no known antigen for this receptor. Base quality data are lacking; no much larger clone is found one base away. The CDR3 holds 15 amino acids from the cysteine to the phenylalanine. Just the 45-base CDR3 DNA is kept, in frame starting at base 1. V trim: 0 bases; J trim: 10 bases; unmatched bases: 6. CDR1 and CDR2 (ENHRY, SYGVKD) derive from the germline V gene. Libraries were prepared through 5' RACE. The listed sequencing device is Illumina HiSeq 2000. Template switching added a universal primer binding site, and the final cDNA carried a unique molecular identifier that allowed TCR cDNA molecules to be counted accurately. First-strand cDNA for TCR alpha and beta chains was synthesized from specific primers in the conserved constant-segment region. Each cDNA library was double barcoded, with a SMART-Mk sample barcode plus Illumina barcodes, to control for contamination. Two successive PCR steps introduced TruSeq adapter sequences along with Illumina sample barcodes. The TCR alpha and beta cDNA libraries were sequenced on the Illumina HiSeq platform using custom primers. Per the authors' processing: Raw reads were processed with MiGEC to extract unique molecular identifiers, and MiXCR was used to determine CDR3 positions. Recombination models were inferred per individual with the repgenHMM and IGoR tools using an EM algorithm. The analysis of shared clonotypes was done with the tcR package in R, with sharing normalized by the product of cloneset sizes. To study raw recombination without the effects of thymic and clonal selection, out-of-frame nonproductive sequences were analyzed. In TCRdb, the public reads were trimmed at Q25 with fastp and aligned with MiXCR, with productive beta chains retained. Rows with a matching CDR3 protein are joined into one entry that keeps the most common DNA and genes. TCRdb assigned the V and J calls; the authors' analysis was not used. A total of 500,000 or so distinct CDR3 sequences appear in this sample, 13% to 15% of them only once. The ten largest clonotypes hold approximately 1% of the sample.

The data were taken from a study of identical twins (dated by TCRdb to 2015 to 2016). Turning to the overall study: The study deep-sequenced TCR alpha and beta repertoires from monozygotic twins, unrelated adults of various ages and cord blood to test whether fetal clonotypes persist. To rule out contamination, the twin experiments were replicated at different times with different library preparation protocols. General study outcomes and caveats: Abundant cord blood beta clonotypes carried fewer insertions; young adult naive repertoires showed a weaker similar trend, while memory repertoires showed none. Compared with coincidental sharing between unrelated individuals, out-of-frame TCR alpha sequences shared between twins showed an excess of sequences with low generation probability. Out-of-frame TCR alpha sharing in monozygotic twins was systematically underestimated by recombination models, whereas sharing between unrelated individuals was in agreement with the recombination models. Excess twin sharing in beta out-of-frame sequences was weaker because fewer shared sequences lowered the signal-to-noise ratio. Because the same donors could not be followed over many years, the conclusions relied on cross-sectional statistical analysis. Zero-insertion analyses could be partly confounded by invariant T cells such as MAIT and iNKT, though diverse VJ usage argued against such confounding for most clonotypes.

Only healthy Caucasian donors were included. Three pairs of female monozygotic twins, all aged roughly 18 to 30 years, made up the twin cohort. Positive isolation kits from Invitrogen were used to isolate CD4+ and CD8+ T cell populations. These data were also filed under a second study, of yellow fever vaccine responses in identical twins. The second study's authors report: According to the authors, the vaccine-induced T cell response in identical twins seemed to be partly convergent and partly specific to each individual. In identical twins, the study followed T cell clones that responded to the vaccine with precision.

The sequence derives from a woman aged 18-30 years in good health. Material: CD4+ T cells sorted from blood. The receptor chain draws on TRBV10-3 and TRBJ1-6; 7 central nucleotides agree with TRBD1. The sequence in DNA is TGTGCCATCAGTGAGTCGAGACAGGGAGGCTCACCCCTCCACTTT. Translation gives CAISESRQGGSPLHF.